Listed here are 18 T cell receptor beta chains from one sample, sequenced in a study of identical twins. Each CDR3 protein is one row after TCRdb ran MiXCR on the 5' RACE reads. Of about 520,000 distinct CDR3 sequences in the sample, around 20% were seen once. This sample was shared with a second study, whose subject was T cells expressing NK-cell markers.

The sequenced material came from CD4+ T cells sorted from blood. All receptors derive from a woman aged 18 to 35 in good health.

This clonotype was seen only a few times. The V and J genes are TRBV7-9 and TRBJ2-4, with 9 bases matching TRBD1. There are 16 residues in the CDR3. Germline V gives CDR1 SEHNR, CDR2 FQNEAQ (reference sequence). V shed 4 bases, J shed 0 bases, and the junction held 4 bases outside the gene matches. The CDR3 sequence is CASSWGQGKAKNIQYF. The CDR3 DNA sequence: TGTGCCAGCAGCTGGGGACAGGGCAAAGCCAAAAACATTCAGTACTTC.

This clonotype was detected many times. The rearrangement uses TRBV20-1 and TRBJ2-1; 9 bases line up with TRBD2. CDR3 size: 15 residues. V lost 3 bases, J lost 5 bases, and 8 bases stayed unmatched. Germline V lookup: CDR1 DFQATT, CDR2 SNEGSKA (reference sequence). The CDR3 region has the DNA TGCAGTGCTAGTGGGGTGTTAGCGGGAGACAATGAGCAGTTCTTC. Translation: CSASGVLAGDNEQFF.

As to this clonotype: Since the CDR3 does not end with the conserved phenylalanine or tryptophan, this likely comes from a read error. This chain joins TRBV5-1 and TRBJ1-4, with TRBD1 identical over 10 bases. V shed 4 bases, J shed 6 bases, and the junction held 3 bases outside the gene matches. Germline V gene data show CDR1 as SGHRS and CDR2 as YFSETQ. The CDR3 runs 14 residues. Written as DNA, the CDR3 is TGCGCCAGCAGCCACGGGACAGGGGATGAAAAACTGTTTCTT. It is translated as CASSHGTGDEKLFL.

In the case of this clonotype: The junction and the germline gene differ at one end; a read error may be behind it. This chain links TRBV20-1 with TRBJ1-1; D call uncertain. Germline CDR1 reads DFQATT; CDR2 reads SNEGSKA (reference sequence). This CDR3 is built from 14 residues. This chain's CDR3 is CSAGDPHAGAEAFF. The CDR3 DNA sequence: TGCAGTGCTGGAGATCCTCACGCGGGCGCTGAAGCTTTCTTT.

The chain uses TRBV5-1 and TRBJ2-2; D uncertain. Germline V CDR1 and CDR2: SGHRS, YFSETQ. Trimming took off 0 bases at V and 3 bases at J, with 6 bases between the two ends. The CDR3 consists of 14 residues. The CDR3 DNA reads TGCGCCAGCAGCTTGGCCGTCGACACCGGGGAGCTGTTTTTT. The encoded protein is CASSLAVDTGELFF.

This clonotype occurred a few times. The CDR3 DNA follows: TGTGCCTGGAGTCGGTGGCGTGTTGGAAACACTGAAGCTTTCTTT. Translated, it gives CAWSRWRVGNTEAFF. The genes are TRBV30 and TRBJ1-1, with unresolved D. This CDR3 has 15 residues. The germline gives CDR1 GTSNPN, CDR2 SVGIG (reference sequence). V was pared by 2 bases and J by 2 bases, with 15 bases between.

V usage is TRBV6-1 and J usage is TRBJ2-7; D possibly matches TRBD1 or TRBD2 (5 bases each). The germline V and J ends were trimmed by 2 bases and 3 bases, with 20 bases remaining between them. Germline CDR1 MNHNS, CDR2 SASEGT. The CDR3 totals 17 residues. The CDR3 DNA sequence: TGTGCCAGCAGTGAACTCTACTTCGGGACGGTTATCTACGAGCAGTACTTC. This sequence encodes CASSELYFGTVIYEQYF.

The chain has TRBV6-5 and TRBJ1-1; no clear D. Germline CDR1 MNHEY, CDR2 SVGAGI. V lost 5 bases, J lost 2 bases, and 6 bases lay in between. CDR3 size: 12 residues. The CDR3 protein is CASSKDNTEAFF. The DNA for the CDR3 is TGTGCCAGCAGTAAGGACAACACTGAAGCTTTCTTT.

This clonotype appeared a few times. This rearrangement joins TRBV6-5 to TRBJ1-1; TRBD1 is a possible D gene (5 bases). The CDR3 has 16 amino acids. The V end lost 0 bases, the J end lost 2 bases, and 13 bases lay between the germline ends. Germline V gives CDR1 MNHEY, CDR2 SVGAGI. The CDR3, as DNA: TGTGCCAGCAGTTACTCGATTGGGGCAGTTAACACTGAAGCTTTCTTT. Translation: CASSYSIGAVNTEAFF.

The V call is TRBV4-2, the J call TRBJ1-1; D perhaps matches TRBD1 (5 bases). Trimming shortened V by 1 base and J by 2 bases, and 8 bases separated the two germline ends. Per germline, CDR1 LGHNA and CDR2 YNFKEQ. The CDR3 length is 14 residues. CDR3 DNA sequence: TGTGCCAGCAGCCAAGCAGGGTATAACACTGAAGCTTTCTTT. Residues: CASSQAGYNTEAFF.

This rearrangement joins TRBV3-1 to TRBJ2-7; D gene uncertain. V was trimmed by 4 bases and J by 1 base, leaving 8 bases between them. Germline V gives CDR1 LGHDT, CDR2 YNNKEL (reference sequence). This CDR3 comprises 13 residues. For the CDR3, the DNA is TGTGCCAGCAGCCGTATGGGATCCTACGAGCAGTACTTC. It yields the protein CASSRMGSYEQYF.

This clonotype has at least ten counts. The J gene is TRBJ1-1, the V gene TRBV12-3 or TRBV12-4; TRBD1 aligns across 8 bases. The junction had 4 bases not matched to a gene; V was cut back by 3 bases and J by 1 base. The CDR3 contains 15 residues. Written as DNA, the CDR3 is TGTGCCAGCAGTTTCCGGACAGGGAAGAACACTGAAGCTTTCTTT. Translation gives CASSFRTGKNTEAFF.

This clonotype was seen only a few times. The chain links TRBV9 to TRBJ1-5; possibly TRBD1 for D (6 bases). There are 14 residues in the CDR3. V was cut by 1 base and J by 2 bases, with 7 bases left in between. CDR1 is SGDLS and CDR2 is YYNGEE in the germline V gene. CDR3 amino acids: CASSVRQGNQPQHF. In nucleotides, the CDR3 is TGTGCCAGCAGCGTACGACAGGGCAATCAGCCCCAGCATTTT.

This clonotype has only a few counts. This rearrangement joins TRBV9 to TRBJ2-4; TRBD2 is a possible D gene (6 bases). V lost 0 bases, J lost 6 bases, and 13 bases lay in between. This CDR3 is 15 amino acids long. The V gene's germline CDR1 is SGDLS and CDR2 YYNGEE. CDR3 DNA: TGTGCCAGCAGCGTAGGTGTGGCGGGGCGAAACATTCAGTACTTC. It codes for CASSVGVAGRNIQYF.

The V gene is TRBV20-1, the J gene TRBJ2-1; D is unclear. The CDR3 extends over 17 amino acids. Trimming took off 3 bases at V and 0 bases at J, with 18 bases between the two ends. The germline V gene encodes CDR1 DFQATT and CDR2 SNEGSKA (reference sequence). The chain's CDR3 is CSASSSDMKDSYNEQFF. The CDR3 coding sequence is TGCAGTGCTAGCTCTTCCGACATGAAGGACTCCTACAATGAGCAGTTCTTC.

The V call is TRBV7-7, the J call TRBJ2-1, with 10 bases that match TRBD1. The germline CDR1 and CDR2 sequences are SSHAT and FNYEAQ (reference sequence). J gave up 5 bases and V 5 bases, and 6 bases lay outside the gene matches. This CDR3 is 15 amino acids long. CDR3 in amino acids: CASSAAGTGDNEQFF. CDR3 sequence (DNA): TGTGCCAGCAGCGCCGCCGGGACAGGGGACAATGAGCAGTTCTTC.

This chain connects TRBV7-9 to TRBJ2-1; D gene ambiguous. V lost 10 bases to trimming and J lost 1 base, with 11 bases between them. The CDR3 runs to 13 residues. Looked up from germline, CDR1 is SEHNR and CDR2 is FQNEAQ (reference sequence). CDR3 loop: CAKSWDSYNEQFF. Here the CDR3 DNA reads TGTGCCAAGAGTTGGGATTCCTACAATGAGCAGTTCTTC.

V and J are TRBV15 and TRBJ1-2; D might be TRBD1 (6 bases). The V end was cut by 1 base, the J end by 3 bases, with 12 bases between. The V gene's germline CDR1 is LNHNV and CDR2 YYDKDF (reference sequence). The CDR3 loop spans 15 amino acids. For the CDR3, the DNA is TGTGCCACCAGCAGAGGACAGGTTAAAGACTATGGCTACACCTTC. This translates into CATSRGQVKDYGYTF.